The subject of this entry is one T cell receptor beta chain. At the DNA level, this CDR3 is encoded by other sequences in the same sample as well. Participant-reported clinical history was the basis for cohort assignment. The sample belongs to a study of blood T cell repertoires in COVID-19. Overall study context: Italy, Spain and the United States were the sources of the convalescent and acute COVID-19 samples. Sources were T cells, B-cell-depleted T cells, or PBMCs; the material itself was cDNA or gDNA.

The repertoire was sequenced with immunoSEQ multiplex PCR; TCRdb's copy has only in-frame clones and lacks some. The sample contains about 250,000 clones, 83% of which appear only once. The CDR3 sequence is 12 residues long. With 6 bases removed from V and 2 bases from J, the gap between germline ends came to 7 bases. From germline, CDR1 is MNHEY and CDR2 SVGAGI. The sequence derives from a woman aged 35 to 49 who had been exposed to COVID-19. The sample taken for sequencing was PBMCs or T cells enriched from blood (not recorded which). The chain recombines TRBV6-5 with TRBJ1-2; tentatively, D is TRBD1 (5 bases). CDR3: CASSPGNYGYTF. CDR3 DNA: TGTGCCAGCAGCCCAGGGAACTATGGCTACACCTTC.